The 14 T cell receptor beta chains below were found in one sample sequenced in a study of T cell responses to AZD1222 COVID-19 vaccine. Some clones are missing from TCRdb's copy, which holds only in-frame ones; the method was immunoSEQ multiplex PCR. This table has approximately 160,000 clones, roughly nine tenths appearing once. Sequences were derived from peripheral blood, sampled 28 days after the second AZD1222 dose. Every receptor here comes from an adult who received the AZD1222 COVID-19 vaccine.

The chain joins TRBV18 to TRBJ2-7; 9 bases align to TRBD1. The CDR3 totals 13 residues. The V segment lost 8 bases and the J segment 2 bases; nucleotides outside the gene matches: 4. Per the germline V gene, CDR1 is KGHSH and CDR2 is LQKENI. CDR3 sequence: CASLQGAAYEQYF. CDR3 DNA: TGTGCCAGCCTACAGGGGGCTGCCTACGAGCAGTACTTC.

The chain uses TRBV19 and TRBJ1-1; no clear D. Germline V lookup: CDR1 LNHDA, CDR2 SQIVND (reference sequence). This CDR3 has 13 amino acids. The V end lost 7 bases, the J end lost 1 base, and 10 bases lay between the germline ends. CDR3 loop: CASTPLGNTEAFF. In DNA form, the CDR3 reads TGTGCCAGTACCCCTCTCGGGAACACTGAAGCTTTCTTT.

The chain is built from TRBV19 and TRBJ2-7; D uncertain. The ends were cut back, 3 bases at V and 1 base at J, with 10 bases in the middle. This CDR3 has 14 amino acids. Germline CDR1 LNHDA, CDR2 SQIVND (reference sequence). CDR3 nucleotide sequence: TGTGCCAGTAGTATTCCCGGGTCTTCCTACGAGCAGTACTTC. Encoded protein: CASSIPGSSYEQYF.

This chain joins TRBV2 and TRBJ2-7; perhaps TRBD1 as D (5 bases). The CDR3 is 16 residues long. V lost 4 bases, J lost 0 bases, and 16 bases lay in between. Germline V lookup: CDR1 SNHLY, CDR2 FYNNEI. DNA for the CDR3: TGTGCCAGCAGTGGGACACATAACCCCTTCTCCTACGAGCAGTACTTC. It is translated as CASSGTHNPFSYEQYF.

A single count supports this clone. This chain joins TRBV2 and TRBJ2-4; 9 positions match TRBD1. Germline trimming cut 4 bases from V and 7 bases from J; bases unmatched to any gene: 8. The CDR3 spans 15 residues. Germline V gene data show CDR1 as SNHLY and CDR2 as FYNNEI. The CDR3 spells CASSATGGWENIQYF. The CDR3 nucleotides are TGTGCCAGCAGTGCGACAGGGGGATGGGAGAACATTCAGTACTTC.

CDR3 in amino acids: CASSSRTGGYTF. The CDR3 DNA is TGTGCCAGTAGTTCACGGACAGGCGGCTACACCTTC. The chain links TRBV19 to TRBJ1-2; 7 bases are a match to TRBD1. This CDR3 has 12 amino acids. Germline V gene sequence: CDR1 LNHDA, CDR2 SQIVND (reference sequence). Trimming at V came to 5 bases and at J to 8 bases, leaving 5 bases not matched to a gene. The full variable domain, in which reference TRBV19 and TRBJ1-2 provide the parts outside the CDR3, is DGGITQSPKYLFRKEGQNVTLSCEQNLNHDAMYWYRQDPGQGLRLIYYSQIVNDFQKGDIAEGYSVSREKKESFPLTVTSAQKNPTAFYLCASSSRTGGYTFGSGTRLTVV.

The V gene is TRBV6-5, the J gene TRBJ2-1; no clear D. CDR1 is MNHEY, CDR2 SVGAGI, per germline. The CDR3 totals 11 residues. With 5 bases removed from V and 3 bases from J, the gap between germline ends came to 2 bases. The DNA for the CDR3 is TGTGCCAGCAGTCGCTACAATGAGCAGTTCTTC. This gives the protein CASSRYNEQFF.

The rearrangement links TRBV27 to TRBJ1-1; unclear D gene. The CDR3 has 13 residues. Per the germline V gene, CDR1 is MNHEY and CDR2 is SMNVEV (reference sequence). V dropped 1 base and J dropped 4 bases, with 7 bases sitting between them. The CDR3 nucleotides read TGTGCCAGCAGTTTATTAGGGCTCACTGAAGCTTTCTTT. Its translation is CASSLLGLTEAFF.

The chain combines TRBV5-4 with TRBJ2-3; D gene unclear. CDR3 size: 16 residues. Trimming pared 0 bases from V and 3 bases from J, leaving 14 bases between. Germline V lookup: CDR1 SGHNT, CDR2 YYREEE (reference sequence). CDR3 DNA: TGTGCCAGCAGCTTGGAGGGAAATACGAGAACAGATACGCAGTATTTT. This codes for CASSLEGNTRTDTQYF.

J is TRBJ2-1 and V is TRBV11-2; possibly TRBD1 for D (5 bases). The ends were cut back, 8 bases at V and 8 bases at J, with 19 bases in the middle. Looked up from germline, CDR1 is SGHAT and CDR2 is FQNNGV. There are 14 residues in the CDR3. This chain's CDR3 is CASPPGQSRDEQFF. The CDR3 DNA sequence: TGTGCCAGCCCGCCCGGCCAGTCCAGGGATGAGCAGTTCTTC. The full variable domain, completed using reference TRBV11-2 and TRBJ2-1, is EAGVAQSPRYKIIEKRQSVAFWCNPISGHATLYWYQQILGQGPKLLIQFQNNGVVDDSQLPKDRFSAERLKGVDSTLKIQPAKLEDSAVYLCASPPGQSRDEQFFGPGTRLTVL.

The chain recombines TRBV7-2 with TRBJ1-5; D ambiguous. Per the germline V gene, CDR1 is SGHTA and CDR2 is FQGNSA. V was trimmed by 5 bases and J by 2 bases, leaving 16 bases between them. The CDR3 loop spans 16 amino acids. CDR3: CASSPTRVGGNQPQHF. The CDR3 region has the DNA TGTGCCAGCAGCCCTACACGCGTCGGGGGCAATCAGCCCCAGCATTTT.

The V gene is TRBV2, the J gene TRBJ1-2, with 8 bases fitting TRBD1. Germline CDR1 SNHLY, CDR2 FYNNEI. The V segment lost 3 bases and the J segment 4 bases; nucleotides outside the gene matches: 13. This CDR3 contains 17 residues. The CDR3 sequence is CASSEPPGDRFFYGYTF. The CDR3 DNA sequence: TGTGCCAGCAGTGAGCCCCCGGGGGACAGGTTTTTCTATGGCTACACCTTC.

The rearrangement joins TRBV7-9 to TRBJ1-1; D not certain. The germline V and J ends were trimmed by 0 bases and 4 bases, with 12 bases remaining between them. The V gene's germline CDR1 is SEHNR and CDR2 FQNEAQ (reference sequence). This CDR3 is built from 15 residues. The DNA for the CDR3 is TGTGCCAGCAGCTTAGCCCGCGGGTTGGGCACTGAAGCTTTCTTT. It specifies CASSLARGLGTEAFF.

This sequence joins TRBV4-1 and TRBJ1-4; D is unclear. Germline V gene sequence: CDR1 MGHRA, CDR2 YSYEKL. The CDR3 has 14 residues. Trimming removed 2 bases from V and 3 bases from J, with 7 bases in between. CDR3 residues: CASSQRTANEKLFF. As DNA, the CDR3 is TGCGCCAGCAGCCAAAGGACCGCTAATGAAAAACTGTTTTTT.